This passage covers 18 T cell receptor beta chains from one sample sequenced in a study of T cells in localized non-small cell lung cancer. Sequenced by immunoSEQ multiplex PCR; TCRdb stores in-frame clones only, minus some. The sample holds about 59,000 clones, approximately 91% seen once. Sequenced material: peripheral blood, taken before any cancer treatment. These receptors originate from a man between 40 and 70 years old with stage I lung adenocarcinoma.

The chain employs TRBV29-1 and TRBJ2-7; D tentatively reads TRBD1 or TRBD2 (5 bases each). The CDR3 contains 11 residues. Trimming took off 4 bases at V and 9 bases at J, with 13 bases between the two ends. Germline CDR1 SQVTM, CDR2 ANQGSEA. The CDR3: CSVAHGGAQYF. The CDR3 DNA follows: TGCAGCGTTGCTCATGGGGGTGCGCAGTACTTC.

V gene TRBV5-6 combines with J gene TRBJ2-2; 10 bases are a match to TRBD2. Unmatched junction bases numbered 11, after V lost 3 bases and J lost 3 bases. CDR3 length: 18 residues. Germline values: CDR1 SGHDT, CDR2 YYEEEE. The CDR3 loop is CASSSPGSGRTHTGELFF. The CDR3 DNA reads as TGTGCCAGCAGCTCACCGGGTAGCGGGAGGACTCACACCGGGGAGCTGTTTTTT.

The chain has TRBV9 and TRBJ1-5, with 7 bases matching TRBD1. CDR3 length: 15 amino acids. Germline CDR1 and CDR2: SGDLS and YYNGEE. The trim removed 3 bases at V and 4 bases at J, leaving 7 bases unmatched. CDR3: CASSASGQTNQPQHF. For the CDR3, the DNA is TGTGCCAGCAGCGCTTCGGGACAGACTAATCAGCCCCAGCATTTT.

V is TRBV2 and J is TRBJ1-2, with 9 bases aligning to TRBD1. Per the germline V gene, CDR1 is SNHLY and CDR2 is FYNNEI. The CDR3 consists of 16 residues. Trimming took 6 bases from V and 2 from J; bases not matched to a gene: 10. CDR3 DNA sequence: TGTGCCAGCAGGGACTTAGGGACAGGGAAGAACTATGGCTACACCTTC. It specifies CASRDLGTGKNYGYTF.

The chain uses TRBV11-2 and TRBJ1-1; D unresolved. In germline, CDR1 is SGHAT, CDR2 FQNNGV. Trimming took 4 bases from V and 12 from J, leaving 12 bases between them. This CDR3 spans 11 amino acids. CDR3: CASSSSDLSFF. The CDR3 nucleotides are TGTGCCAGCAGCTCCTCGGACTTATCTTTCTTT.

CDR3 protein: CASSLSGGLGNEQFF. Written as DNA, the CDR3 is TGTGCCAGCAGTTTATCTGGGGGGCTTGGCAATGAGCAGTTCTTC. V usage is TRBV27 and J usage is TRBJ2-1; D tentatively reads TRBD1 or TRBD2 (6 bases each). Germline CDR1 reads MNHEY; CDR2 reads SMNVEV (reference sequence). The CDR3 spans 15 residues. V lost 0 bases and J 6 bases, leaving 12 bases between the germline ends.

CDR3 amino acids: CASSHLAGPSTDTQYF. The CDR3 DNA is TGTGCCAGCAGCCACCTAGCGGGACCTAGCACAGATACGCAGTATTTT. The rearrangement links TRBV6-6 to TRBJ2-3; TRBD2 aligns across 9 bases. After removal of 6 bases from V and 0 bases from J, the junction contained 7 bases not matched to a gene. CDR3 length: 16 residues. Germline loops: CDR1 MNHNY, CDR2 SVGAGI (reference sequence).

This clone was counted only a few times. This chain connects TRBV6-1 to TRBJ2-3; D uncertain. Germline V gene sequence: CDR1 MNHNS, CDR2 SASEGT. CDR3 length: 13 amino acids. Trimming removed 6 bases at V and 2 bases at J, with 9 bases between. The chain's CDR3 is CASSPLFTDTQYF. CDR3 DNA: TGTGCCAGCAGCCCCCTCTTCACAGATACGCAGTATTTT.

The chain combines TRBV9 with TRBJ2-1; D unresolved. The germline V and J ends were trimmed by 2 bases and 10 bases, with 16 bases remaining between them. Per germline, CDR1 SGDLS and CDR2 YYNGEE. CDR3 length equals 14 residues. The DNA for the CDR3 is TGTGCCAGCAGCGTCGGTCTAGTGGCTACCGAGCAGTTCTTC. It yields the protein CASSVGLVATEQFF.

The sample holds one count of this clone. The V call is TRBV4-1, the J call TRBJ2-1; D possibly corresponds to TRBD2 (6 bases). Germline V gene sequence: CDR1 MGHRA, CDR2 YSYEKL. The CDR3 is 15 residues long. V lost 3 bases and J 0 bases, leaving 9 bases between the germline ends. CDR3 bases: TGCGCCAGCAGCCATAAGGAGGGCTCCTACAATGAGCAGTTCTTC. This sequence encodes CASSHKEGSYNEQFF.

This chain connects TRBV19 to TRBJ1-5; D possibly corresponds to TRBD1 (6 bases). V shed 7 bases and J shed 3 bases, with 22 bases lying between them. From germline, CDR1 is LNHDA and CDR2 SQIVND (reference sequence). CDR3 size: 17 residues. The CDR3 reads CASTLRQGKFSNQPQHF. The CDR3, as DNA: TGTGCCAGTACCCTACGGCAGGGGAAGTTTTCCAATCAGCCCCAGCATTTT.

This rearrangement joins TRBV2 to TRBJ2-3, with 10 bases fitting TRBD2. After removal of 4 bases from V and 0 bases from J, the junction contained 4 bases not matched to a gene. CDR1 is SNHLY, CDR2 FYNNEI, per germline. This CDR3 spans 16 amino acids. The chain's CDR3 is CASSGRTSGSTDTQYF. CDR3 bases: TGTGCCAGCAGTGGCCGGACTAGCGGTAGCACAGATACGCAGTATTTT. Full variable domain (outside the CDR3, taken from reference TRBV2 and TRBJ2-3): EPEVTQTPSHQVTQMGQEVILRCVPISNHLYFYWYRQILGQKVEFLVSFYNNEISEKSEIFDDQFSVERPDGSNFTLKIRSTKLEDSAMYFCASSGRTSGSTDTQYFGPGTRLTVL.

The chain carries TRBV5-1 and TRBJ2-3, with TRBD2 matching over 11 bases. The germline gives CDR1 SGHRS, CDR2 YFSETQ. V lost 7 bases, J lost 0 bases, and 4 bases stayed unmatched. CDR3 length: 15 amino acids. For the CDR3, the DNA is TGCGCCAGCGCCAGGACTAGCGGGAGCACAGATACGCAGTATTTT. This encodes CASARTSGSTDTQYF.

J is TRBJ1-4 and V is TRBV11-3, with D hard to call. The germline gives CDR1 SGHNT, CDR2 YENEEA. CDR3 length: 15 amino acids. V was clipped by 1 base and J by 4 bases, with 10 bases between them. CDR3 sequence: CASSLGPGSNEKLFF. In DNA, the CDR3 is TGTGCCAGCAGCTTAGGGCCGGGCAGTAATGAAAAACTGTTTTTT. Complete variable domain (other parts from reference TRBV11-3 and TRBJ1-4): EAGVVQSPRYKIIEKKQPVAFWCNPISGHNTLYWYLQNLGQGPELLIRYENEEAVDDSQLPKDRFSAERLKGVDSTLKIQPAELGDSAVYLCASSLGPGSNEKLFFGSGTQLSVL.

V is TRBV28 and J is TRBJ1-1; no definite D call. The ends were cut back, 5 bases at V and 0 bases at J, with 10 bases in the middle. Germline-derived CDR1 and CDR2 are MDHEN and SYDVKM. The CDR3 sequence is 14 residues long. The CDR3 reads CASSTPTVNTEAFF. CDR3 DNA sequence: TGTGCCAGCAGTACCCCGACGGTGAACACTGAAGCTTTCTTT.

The chain recombines TRBV19 with TRBJ1-5; TRBD1 might be the D (6 bases). CDR3 length: 14 amino acids. Germline CDR1 and CDR2: LNHDA and SQIVND (reference sequence). Trimming took 5 bases from V and 9 from J, leaving 17 bases between them. The CDR3 DNA reads as TGTGCCAGTAGTTCAGGGGCGGGTCTCCGGCCCCAGCATTTT. Its protein is CASSSGAGLRPQHF. The variable domain in full, completed from reference TRBV19 and TRBJ1-5, reads DGGITQSPKYLFRKEGQNVTLSCEQNLNHDAMYWYRQDPGQGLRLIYYSQIVNDFQKGDIAEGYSVSREKKESFPLTVTSAQKNPTAFYLCASSSGAGLRPQHFGDGTRLSIL.

The genes are TRBV6-1 and TRBJ2-1, with D perhaps assigned TRBD1 or TRBD2 (6 bases each). The germline V and J ends were trimmed by 4 bases and 6 bases, with 16 bases remaining between them. Germline V gene lookup returns CDR1 MNHNS and CDR2 SASEGT. The CDR3 sequence is 15 residues long. CDR3 loop: CASSVTGGGGNEQFF. CDR3 in DNA: TGTGCCAGCAGTGTTACCGGAGGGGGAGGCAATGAGCAGTTCTTC.

This chain links TRBV9 with TRBJ1-1; D gene unclear. Trimming stripped 0 bases from V and 1 base from J, with 4 bases between. The CDR3 sequence is 13 residues long. Germline CDR1 SGDLS, CDR2 YYNGEE. The CDR3 protein is CASSVEGNTEAFF. The CDR3 DNA follows: TGTGCCAGCAGCGTAGAGGGGAACACTGAAGCTTTCTTT. The whole variable domain, remainder taken from reference TRBV9 and TRBJ1-1, is DSGVTQTPKHLITATGQRVTLRCSPRSGDLSVYWYQQSLDQGLQFLIQYYNGEERAKGNILERFSAQQFPDLHSELNLSSLELGDSALYFCASSVEGNTEAFFGQGTRLTVV.